A selection of T cell receptor beta chains follows, all from one sample in a study of control samples from healthy donors and cancer patients. The assay was immunoSEQ multiplex PCR, and TCRdb's table has in-frame clones only and misses some. The sample consists of 79,000 or so clones, less than 90% of them appearing once. Sequenced input: PBMCs. The source of these receptors is a woman aged 45-65 years with colorectal cancer. The CDR3 runs from the conserved cysteine through the conserved F or W. Fields, in order: clone size, D gene, CDR3 length, J gene, V gene, CDR3 protein, CDR3 DNA. A D gene is named only where the DNA matches it firmly. Size values are once, few and many counts, or a class for expanded clones, and some rows have none.

size: .
D: TRBD1
length: 12
J: TRBJ1-1
V: TRBV28
CDR3: CASKTGDYVAFF
DNA: TGTGCCAGCAAGACAGGGGATTACGTAGCTTTCTTT

size: .
D: .
length: 14
J: TRBJ2-3
V: TRBV7-2
CDR3: CASSLVLSTDTQYF
DNA: TGTGCCAGCAGCTTAGTACTTAGCACAGATACGCAGTATTTT

size: .
D: TRBD1
length: 13
J: TRBJ1-6
V: TRBV7-3
CDR3: CASSPGGDSPLHF
DNA: TGTGCCAGCAGCCCAGGGGGAGACTCACCCCTCCACTTT

size: once
D: .
length: 10
J: TRBJ2-3
V: TRBV20-1
CDR3: CSVGTDTQYF
DNA: TGCAGTGTGGGGACAGATACGCAGTATTTT

size: .
D: .
length: 13
J: TRBJ1-5
V: TRBV19
CDR3: CASNDRNFQPQHF
DNA: TGTGCCAGTAACGACAGGAATTTTCAGCCCCAGCATTTT

size: .
D: .
length: 14
J: TRBJ2-2
V: TRBV27
CDR3: CASKFSWNTGELFF
DNA: TGTGCCAGCAAGTTTTCATGGAACACCGGGGAGCTGTTTTTT

size: .
D: .
length: 13
J: TRBJ1-2
V: TRBV12-3/TRBV12-4
CDR3: CASSATGFFGYTF
DNA: TGTGCCAGCAGTGCCACAGGGTTTTTCGGCTACACCTTC

size: .
D: TRBD2
length: 16
J: TRBJ2-5
V: TRBV4-3
CDR3: CASSQDKASGVETQYF
DNA: TGCGCCAGCAGCCAAGATAAGGCTAGCGGGGTGGAGACCCAGTACTTC

size: few
D: .
length: 14
J: TRBJ1-4
V: TRBV6-5
CDR3: CASSLEGRHEKLFF
DNA: TGTGCCAGCAGTCTGGAGGGGCGGCATGAAAAACTGTTTTTT

size: .
D: .
length: 15
J: TRBJ1-6
V: TRBV28
CDR3: CASSGTDSYNSPLHF
DNA: TGTGCCAGCAGTGGCACGGACTCCTATAATTCACCCCTCCACTTT

size: .
D: TRBD1
length: 16
J: TRBJ2-2
V: TRBV3-1/TRBV3-2
CDR3: CASSPWTGANTGELFF
DNA: TGTGCCAGCAGCCCCTGGACAGGGGCGAACACCGGGGAGCTGTTTTTT

size: .
D: .
length: 15
J: TRBJ2-3
V: TRBV5-1
CDR3: CASSPGGGGTDTQYF
DNA: TGCGCCAGCAGCCCAGGGGGAGGGGGCACAGATACGCAGTATTTT

size: .
D: TRBD1
length: 18
J: TRBJ1-3
V: TRBV7-3
CDR3: CASSQDRGPIGSGNTIYF
DNA: TGTGCCAGCAGTCAGGACAGGGGGCCAATTGGATCTGGAAACACCATATATTTT

size: .
D: .
length: 16
J: TRBJ1-4
V: TRBV2
CDR3: CASSVPQDGVNEKLFF
DNA: TGTGCCAGCAGTGTACCACAGGACGGTGTTAATGAAAAACTGTTTTTT

size: once
D: TRBD2
length: 14
J: TRBJ2-5
V: TRBV3-1/TRBV3-2
CDR3: CASSQASGGLAQYF
DNA: TGTGCCAGCAGCCAGGCTAGCGGGGGTTTGGCCCAGTACTTC

size: .
D: .
length: 13
J: TRBJ2-3
V: TRBV6-4
CDR3: CASSEYGTDTQYF
DNA: TGTGCCAGCAGTGAGTATGGCACAGATACGCAGTATTTT

size: .
D: TRBD2
length: 16
J: TRBJ2-3
V: TRBV3-1/TRBV3-2
CDR3: CASSQGAGGPRGTQYF
DNA: TGTGCCAGCAGCCAAGGAGCGGGGGGGCCCAGGGGTACGCAGTATTTT

size: .
D: .
length: 11
J: TRBJ2-5
V: TRBV12-3/TRBV12-4
CDR3: CASARGETQYF
DNA: TGTGCCAGCGCCAGAGGGGAGACCCAGTACTTC

size: .
D: TRBD1
length: 15
J: TRBJ2-3
V: TRBV24-1
CDR3: CATSAGTGGTDTQYF
DNA: TGTGCCACCAGCGCCGGGACAGGGGGCACAGATACGCAGTATTTT

size: .
D: .
length: 18
J: TRBJ1-3
V: TRBV7-8
CDR3: CASSFNPNGQRSGNTIYF
DNA: TGTGCCAGCAGCTTTAACCCCAACGGACAGCGATCTGGAAACACCATATATTTT

size: .
D: TRBD1
length: 16
J: TRBJ1-1
V: TRBV11-1
CDR3: CASSPPDRGRYTEAFF
DNA: TGTGCCAGCAGCCCCCCGGACAGGGGGCGGTACACTGAAGCTTTCTTT

size: .
D: TRBD1
length: 14
J: TRBJ1-1
V: TRBV6-5
CDR3: CASSLTGLNTEAFF
DNA: TGTGCCAGCAGTTTGACAGGGTTAAACACTGAAGCTTTCTTT

size: .
D: .
length: 16
J: TRBJ1-5
V: TRBV3-1/TRBV3-2
CDR3: CASSQGSGYSNQPQHF
DNA: TGTGCCAGCAGCCAAGGGAGCGGTTATAGCAATCAGCCCCAGCATTTT

size: .
D: TRBD2
length: 14
J: TRBJ2-3
V: TRBV19
CDR3: CGTSSAGGKGTQYF
DNA: TGTGGCACTAGTAGCGCGGGGGGAAAAGGTACGCAGTATTTT

size: .
D: TRBD1
length: 15
J: TRBJ2-3
V: TRBV27
CDR3: CASNTGGNYPDTQYF
DNA: TGTGCCAGCAACACAGGGGGCAATTACCCAGATACGCAGTATTTT

size: .
D: .
length: 14
J: TRBJ2-3
V: TRBV9
CDR3: CASSRDPLTDTQYF
DNA: TGTGCCAGCAGCAGGGACCCCTTAACAGATACGCAGTATTTT

size: .
D: .
length: 14
J: TRBJ2-1
V: TRBV30
CDR3: CAWGRGGTYNEQFF
DNA: TGTGCCTGGGGGAGGGGGGGCACATACAATGAGCAGTTCTTC

size: .
D: .
length: 13
J: TRBJ2-2
V: TRBV24-1
CDR3: CATARGNTGELFF
DNA: TGTGCCACCGCCCGGGGAAACACCGGGGAGCTGTTTTTT

size: .
D: .
length: 12
J: TRBJ1-2
V: TRBV6-5
CDR3: CASRGGNYGYTF
DNA: TGTGCCAGCAGAGGAGGGAACTATGGCTACACCTTC

size: .
D: .
length: 13
J: TRBJ1-6
V: TRBV12-3/TRBV12-4
CDR3: CATRASYNSPLHF
DNA: TGTGCCACCCGGGCCTCTTATAATTCACCCCTCCACTTT

size: few
D: .
length: 11
J: TRBJ1-1
V: TRBV27
CDR3: CASGPNTEAFF
DNA: TGTGCCAGCGGCCCCAACACTGAAGCTTTCTTT

size: .
D: .
length: 14
J: TRBJ1-1
V: TRBV6-5
CDR3: CASRGESENTEAFF
DNA: TGTGCCAGCAGGGGGGAATCGGAGAACACTGAAGCTTTCTTT

size: .
D: .
length: 10
J: TRBJ2-2
V: TRBV7-2
CDR3: CASSSGELFF
DNA: TGTGCCAGCAGCTCCGGGGAGCTGTTTTTT

size: .
D: .
length: 15
J: TRBJ2-1
V: TRBV6-2/TRBV6-3
CDR3: CASSHRGAYYNEQFF
DNA: TGTGCCAGCAGTCACCGGGGCGCGTACTACAATGAGCAGTTCTTC